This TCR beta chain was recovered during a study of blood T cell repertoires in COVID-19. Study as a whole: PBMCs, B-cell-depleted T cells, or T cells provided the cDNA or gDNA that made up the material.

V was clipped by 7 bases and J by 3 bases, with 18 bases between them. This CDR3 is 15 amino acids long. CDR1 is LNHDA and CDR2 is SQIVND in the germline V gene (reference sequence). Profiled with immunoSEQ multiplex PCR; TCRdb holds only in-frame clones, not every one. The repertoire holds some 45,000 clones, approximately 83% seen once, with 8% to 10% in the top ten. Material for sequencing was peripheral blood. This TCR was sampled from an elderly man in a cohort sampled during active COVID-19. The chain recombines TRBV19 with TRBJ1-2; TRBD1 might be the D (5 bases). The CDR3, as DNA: TGTGCCAGTATCTTTGTGGGGGGACCTGACTATGGCTACACCTTC. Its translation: CASIFVGGPDYGYTF.